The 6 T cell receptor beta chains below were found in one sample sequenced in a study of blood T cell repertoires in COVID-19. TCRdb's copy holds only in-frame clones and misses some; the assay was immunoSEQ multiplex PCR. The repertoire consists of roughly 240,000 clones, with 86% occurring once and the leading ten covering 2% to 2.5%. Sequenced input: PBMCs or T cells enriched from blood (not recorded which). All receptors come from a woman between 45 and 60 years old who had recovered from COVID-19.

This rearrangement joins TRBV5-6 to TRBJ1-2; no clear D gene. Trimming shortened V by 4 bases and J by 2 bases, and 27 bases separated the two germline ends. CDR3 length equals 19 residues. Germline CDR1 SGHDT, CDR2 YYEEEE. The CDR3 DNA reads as TGTGCCAGCAGCCCCCTGGACTTGGGCAAGGCGAGCCCGAACTATGGCTACACCTTC. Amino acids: CASSPLDLGKASPNYGYTF.

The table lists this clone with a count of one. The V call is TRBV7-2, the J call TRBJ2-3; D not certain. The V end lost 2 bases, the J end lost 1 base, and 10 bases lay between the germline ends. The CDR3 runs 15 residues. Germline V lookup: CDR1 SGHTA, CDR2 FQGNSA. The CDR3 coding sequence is TGTGCCAGCAGCTTAAGTCTCGCGGGCACAGATACGCAGTATTTT. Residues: CASSLSLAGTDTQYF.

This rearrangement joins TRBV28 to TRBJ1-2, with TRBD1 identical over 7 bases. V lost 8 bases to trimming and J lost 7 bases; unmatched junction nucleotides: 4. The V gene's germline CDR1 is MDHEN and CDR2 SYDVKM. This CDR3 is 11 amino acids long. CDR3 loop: CASLTGVGYTF. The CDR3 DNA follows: TGTGCCAGCCTCACAGGGGTTGGCTACACCTTC.

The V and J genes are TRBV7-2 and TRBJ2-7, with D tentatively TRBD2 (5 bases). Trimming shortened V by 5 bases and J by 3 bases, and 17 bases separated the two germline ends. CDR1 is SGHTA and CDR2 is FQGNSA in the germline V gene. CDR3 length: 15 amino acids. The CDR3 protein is CASSNYGGSHYEQYF. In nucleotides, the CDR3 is TGTGCCAGCAGCAATTACGGAGGCTCACACTACGAGCAGTACTTC. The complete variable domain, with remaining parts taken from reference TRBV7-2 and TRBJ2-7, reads GAGVSQSPSNKVTEKGKDVELRCDPISGHTALYWYRQSLGQGLEFLIYFQGNSAPDKSGLPSDRFSAERTGGSVSTLTIQRTQQEDSAVYLCASSNYGGSHYEQYFGPGTRLTVT.

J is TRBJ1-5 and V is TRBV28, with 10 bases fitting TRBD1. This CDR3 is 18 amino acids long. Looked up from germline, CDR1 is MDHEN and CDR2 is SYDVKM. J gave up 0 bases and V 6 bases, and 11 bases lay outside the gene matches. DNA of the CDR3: TGTGCCAGCAGGTTCAGGGGGACAGGGGTTTATAGCAATCAGCCCCAGCATTTT. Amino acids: CASRFRGTGVYSNQPQHF. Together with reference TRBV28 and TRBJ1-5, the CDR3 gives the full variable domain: DVKVTQSSRYLVKRTGEKVFLECVQDMDHENMFWYRQDPGLGLRLIYFSYDVKMKEKGDIPEGYSVSREKKERFSLILESASTNQTSMYLCASRFRGTGVYSNQPQHFGDGTRLSIL.

CDR3 amino acids: CASSAGFYYGYTF. CDR3 sequence (DNA): TGTGCCAGTTCGGCAGGGTTTTACTATGGCTACACCTTC. This chain connects TRBV19 to TRBJ1-2; TRBD1 is a possible D gene (5 bases). Germline assignment: CDR1 LNHDA and CDR2 SQIVND (reference sequence). V was clipped by 8 bases and J by 3 bases, with 13 bases between them. The CDR3 is 13 residues long.